This TCR beta chain was recovered during a study of blood T cell repertoires in COVID-19. Study at large: Acute and convalescent COVID-19 samples came from the United States, Italy and Spain. PBMCs, B-cell-depleted T cells, or T cells provided the cDNA or gDNA that made up the material.

This CDR3 region has 16 residues. Germline V gene sequence: CDR1 SGDLS, CDR2 YYNGEE. Trimming at V came to 4 bases and at J to 4 bases, leaving 5 bases not matched to a gene. This clone was recorded a few times. Original methodology: Estimates of nucleated cell counts were drawn from the amplification of reference gene primers. Libraries were prepared by immunoSEQ multiplex PCR; TCRdb keeps only in-frame clonotypes and omits some of them. The V and J calls and clone size come from that table; D and trimming were worked out from the DNA. The repertoire holds about 240,000 clones, with around four fifths as singletons.

The sequence was obtained from a woman aged 60-75 years with active or convalescent COVID-19. V gene TRBV9 combines with J gene TRBJ2-2; 12 nucleotides match TRBD2. The material sequenced was peripheral blood. This CDR3 reads CASSPSSGRATGELFF. The DNA for the CDR3 is TGTGCCAGCAGCCCCTCTAGCGGGAGGGCCACCGGGGAGCTGTTTTTT.